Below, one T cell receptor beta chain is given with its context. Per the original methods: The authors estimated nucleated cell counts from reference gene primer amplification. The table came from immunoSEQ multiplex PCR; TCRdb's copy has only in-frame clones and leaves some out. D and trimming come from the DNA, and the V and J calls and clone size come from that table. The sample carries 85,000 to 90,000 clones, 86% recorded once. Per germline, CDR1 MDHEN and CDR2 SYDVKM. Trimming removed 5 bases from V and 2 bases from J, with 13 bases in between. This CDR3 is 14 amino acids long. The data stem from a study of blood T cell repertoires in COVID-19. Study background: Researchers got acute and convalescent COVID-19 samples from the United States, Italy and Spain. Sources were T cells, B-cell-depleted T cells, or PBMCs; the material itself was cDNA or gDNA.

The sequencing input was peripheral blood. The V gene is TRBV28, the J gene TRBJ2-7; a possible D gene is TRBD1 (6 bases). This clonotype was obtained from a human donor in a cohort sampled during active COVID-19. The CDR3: CASSRWTVTYEQYF. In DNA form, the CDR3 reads TGTGCCAGCAGTCGCTGGACAGTGACCTACGAGCAGTACTTC.